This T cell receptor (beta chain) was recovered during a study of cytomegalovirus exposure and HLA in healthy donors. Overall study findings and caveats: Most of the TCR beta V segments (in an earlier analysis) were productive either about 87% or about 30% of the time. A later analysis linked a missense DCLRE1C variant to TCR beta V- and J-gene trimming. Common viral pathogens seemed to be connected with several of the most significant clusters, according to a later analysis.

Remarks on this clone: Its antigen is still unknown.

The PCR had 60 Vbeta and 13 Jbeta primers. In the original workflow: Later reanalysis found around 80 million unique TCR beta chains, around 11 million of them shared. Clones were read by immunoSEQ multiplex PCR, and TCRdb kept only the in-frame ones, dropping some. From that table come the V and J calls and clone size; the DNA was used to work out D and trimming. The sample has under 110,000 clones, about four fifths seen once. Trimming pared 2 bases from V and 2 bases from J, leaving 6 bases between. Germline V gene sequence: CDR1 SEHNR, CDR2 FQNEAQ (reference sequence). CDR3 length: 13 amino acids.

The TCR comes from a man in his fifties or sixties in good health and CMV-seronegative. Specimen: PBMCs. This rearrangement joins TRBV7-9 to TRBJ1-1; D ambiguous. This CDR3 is CASSLTGNTEAFF. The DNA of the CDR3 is TGTGCCAGCAGCTTAACGGGAAACACTGAAGCTTTCTTT.